This T cell receptor beta chain is drawn from a study of blood T cell repertoires in COVID-19. Turning to the study itself: Acute and convalescent COVID-19 specimens originated in the United States, Italy and Spain.

Losses at the gene ends were 6 bases for V and 1 base for J; bases not matched to a gene: 6. This CDR3 spans 16 amino acids. Germline V gene sequence: CDR1 KGHSH, CDR2 LQKENI. The authors' processing: Reference gene primer amplification yielded estimated nucleated cell counts. TCRdb keeps only in-frame clones here, not all; method: immunoSEQ multiplex PCR. That table gives V, J and clone size, and the DNA gave D and trimming. The data hold approximately 93,000 clones, with around four fifths observed a single time. The sequencing sample was made of peripheral blood. The TCR originated in a woman of 80 years or more with acute or convalescent COVID-19. The rearrangement joins TRBV18 to TRBJ1-1; 12 bases map to TRBD1. The CDR3 DNA reads as TGTGCCAGCTCGAAGGGACAGGGGGCCCAGAACACTGAAGCTTTCTTT. It codes for CASSKGQGAQNTEAFF.